What follows are 26 T cell receptor beta chains derived from one specimen sequenced in a study of T cells in Graves' hyperthyroidism and ophthalmopathy. RNA transcripts gave rise to amplified TCR beta CDR3 regions. The TCR CDR3 first-round RT-PCR relied on the HTBI primer set. Via MiXCR, TCRdb re-called the multiplex PCR reads, giving one row per CDR3 protein. The sample holds 400,000 or so distinct CDR3 sequences, 15% seen once. Sequenced: blood. All receptors come from a woman between 55 and 75 years old with Graves' ophthalmopathy.

This clonotype was seen a few times. One end of the junction fails to match germline, which may point to a read error. The V call is TRBV7-9, the J call TRBJ2-5; D may be TRBD1 (5 bases). This CDR3 has 15 amino acids. Germline V CDR1 and CDR2: SEHNR, FQNEAQ (reference sequence). CDR3 nucleotide sequence: TGTGCCAGCAGCCCCCCCGGACATTCCCAAGCGACCCAGTACTTC. Protein: CASSPPGHSQATQYF.

This clonotype was seen a handful of times. The V gene is TRBV27, the J gene TRBJ2-3, with D unresolved. Germline V gene sequence: CDR1 MNHEY, CDR2 SMNVEV (reference sequence). This CDR3 has 13 residues. V was trimmed by 7 bases and J by 3 bases, leaving 11 bases between them. The CDR3 DNA sequence: TGTGCCAGCACCCTACTCGGAACAGATACGCAGTATTTT. This gives the protein CASTLLGTDTQYF.

Many counts were recorded for this clonotype. The V gene is TRBV30, the J gene TRBJ2-7; D is ambiguous. This CDR3 region has 11 residues. Looked up from germline, CDR1 is GTSNPN and CDR2 is SVGIG (reference sequence). The V end was cut by 3 bases, the J end by 6 bases, with 9 bases between. The CDR3 region has the DNA TGTGCCTGGAGGGAAAGAGGCGAGCAGTACTTC. Encoded protein: CAWRERGEQYF.

The rearrangement links TRBV4-1 to TRBJ2-3; 11 nucleotides line up with TRBD2. The junction had 5 bases not matched to a gene; V was cut back by 0 bases and J by 3 bases. Germline loops: CDR1 MGHRA, CDR2 YSYEKL. The length of the CDR3 is 17 residues. In DNA, the CDR3 is TGCGCCAGCAGCCAAGATGGGACTAGCGGACCAACAGATACGCAGTATTTT. This gives the protein CASSQDGTSGPTDTQYF.

This rearrangement joins TRBV20-1 to TRBJ2-7, with TRBD2 matching 9 bases. Germline CDR1 DFQATT, CDR2 SNEGSKA (reference sequence). The J segment lost 2 bases and the V segment lost 3 bases, leaving 8 bases of the junction unmatched. The CDR3 is 15 amino acids. CDR3 sequence reads: CSARRASGMTYEQYF. In DNA, the CDR3 is TGCAGTGCTAGGAGGGCTAGCGGGATGACCTACGAGCAGTACTTC.

The sample holds a few counts of this clonotype. The chain recombines TRBV4-2 with TRBJ1-1; D not certain. The CDR3 is made up of 15 amino acids. CDR1 is LGHNA, CDR2 YNFKEQ, per germline. The V and J ends lost 0 bases and 0 bases respectively, with 8 bases between them. This chain's CDR3 is CASSQDSVMNTEAFF. The CDR3 region has the DNA TGTGCCAGCAGCCAAGATTCAGTAATGAACACTGAAGCTTTCTTT.

The V and J genes are TRBV20-1 and TRBJ2-3; 7 bases align to TRBD2. The CDR3 contains 14 residues. Per germline, CDR1 DFQATT and CDR2 SNEGSKA (reference sequence). The V segment lost 3 bases and the J segment 6 bases; nucleotides outside the gene matches: 9. The CDR3 DNA follows: TGCAGTGCTAGGTCGGGGAGGGCCTCTGATACGCAGTATTTT. Amino acids: CSARSGRASDTQYF.

There are many counts of this clonotype. The gene calls are TRBV12-3 or TRBV12-4 and TRBJ1-1; D may be TRBD1 (5 bases). CDR3 size: 13 residues. With 6 bases removed from V and 2 bases from J, the gap between germline ends came to 10 bases. This chain's CDR3 is CASRGGGNTEAFF. The CDR3, as DNA: TGTGCCAGCAGGGGGGGAGGCAACACTGAAGCTTTCTTT.

This clonotype was detected many times. The chain uses TRBV20-1 and TRBJ2-3; TRBD2 aligns across 11 bases. The CDR3 extends over 16 amino acids. With V trimmed by 1 base and J by 2 bases, 5 bases remained unmatched. The germline V gene has CDR1 DFQATT and CDR2 SNEGSKA (reference sequence). CDR3 in amino acids: CSARGILAGVTDTQYF. CDR3 in DNA: TGCAGTGCTAGAGGGATACTAGCGGGAGTCACAGATACGCAGTATTTT.

This chain uses TRBV14 with TRBJ1-1, with unresolved D. Trimming pared 1 base from V and 0 bases from J, leaving 9 bases between. The CDR3 has 15 residues. Germline CDR1 SGHDN, CDR2 FVKESK. The CDR3 spells CASSQGAAVNTEAFF. The DNA for the CDR3 is TGTGCCAGCAGCCAAGGGGCAGCCGTGAACACTGAAGCTTTCTTT.

On this clonotype: A clone one base away is much larger, so this may be a read error. V usage is TRBV7-2 and J usage is TRBJ2-1; D remains unclear. The germline V and J ends were trimmed by 4 bases and 4 bases, with 5 bases remaining between them. Germline CDR1 SGHTA, CDR2 FQGNSA. The CDR3 is 12 residues long. The CDR3 loop is CASSSTYNEQFF. The CDR3 region has the DNA TGTGCCAGCAGCTCCACGTACAATGAGCAGTTCTTC.

A remark on this clonotype: One junction end disagrees with the germline gene, perhaps due to a read error. V and J are TRBV5-4 and TRBJ2-7, with TRBD2 identical over 10 bases. The CDR3 consists of 16 residues. Germline assignment: CDR1 SGHNT and CDR2 YYREEE (reference sequence). CDR3 DNA sequence: TGCGCCAGCAGCTTACAAGGGACTAGCGTCCCCTACGAGCAGTACTTC. Encoded protein: CASSLQGTSVPYEQYF.

This clonotype was recorded at least ten times. V and J are TRBV29-1 and TRBJ1-1, with a tentative D call TRBD1 (5 bases). Deletions cut 1 base from V and 3 bases from J, with 9 bases between. Germline V gene sequence: CDR1 SQVTM, CDR2 ANQGSEA. The CDR3 has 13 amino acids. This CDR3 is CSVEVGRDTEAFF. The CDR3, as DNA: TGCAGCGTTGAAGTTGGCAGGGACACTGAAGCTTTCTTT.

This clonotype was picked up a small number of times. V usage is TRBV20-1 and J usage is TRBJ2-7; D remains unclear. The CDR3 runs to 12 residues. CDR1 is DFQATT, CDR2 SNEGSKA, per germline (reference sequence). The V gene lost 4 bases and the J gene lost 5 bases, with 12 bases spanning the gap. The CDR3 here is CSAISPGHEQYF. CDR3 sequence (DNA): TGCAGTGCTATTAGCCCCGGCCACGAGCAGTACTTC.

Many counts were recorded for this clonotype. The rearrangement uses TRBV6-1 and TRBJ1-5; possible D gene TRBD1, 5 bases. Trimming stripped 2 bases from V and 4 bases from J, with 9 bases between. This CDR3 has 14 residues. Germline loops: CDR1 MNHNS, CDR2 SASEGT. CDR3 coding DNA: TGTGCCAGCAGTGAACAGGGCCCAAATCAGCCCCAGCATTTT. Residues: CASSEQGPNQPQHF.

This chain links TRBV24-1 with TRBJ2-1; tentative D call: TRBD2 (6 bases). V shed 1 base and J shed 7 bases, with 16 bases lying between them. CDR1 KGHDR and CDR2 SFDVKD come from the germline V gene. The CDR3 loop spans 16 amino acids. The CDR3 nucleotides read TGTGCCACCAGTGATTTATCCCGGGGAGGTCGGAATGAGCAGTTCTTC. Translated, it gives CATSDLSRGGRNEQFF.

This rearrangement joins TRBV11-2 to TRBJ2-1; 13 bases line up with TRBD2. The V and J ends lost 3 bases and 12 bases, in that order; junction bases with no gene match: 11. The CDR3 extends over 16 amino acids. Germline assignment: CDR1 SGHAT and CDR2 FQNNGV. The CDR3 DNA reads as TGTGCCAGCAGCTTGGGACTAGCGGGATCCGACAGTGGGCAGTTCTTC. Translation: CASSLGLAGSDSGQFF.

The CDR3 protein is CASSGGERETQYF. The CDR3 DNA is TGCGCCAGCAGTGGAGGGGAGAGAGAGACCCAGTACTTC. The chain has TRBV10-2 and TRBJ2-5; D is perhaps TRBD1 or TRBD2 (5 bases each). The CDR3 has 13 residues. The V gene's germline CDR1 is WSHSY and CDR2 SAAADI. Deletions cut 4 bases from V and 4 bases from J, with 10 bases between.

This clonotype was recorded at least ten times. The chain uses TRBV10-3 and TRBJ2-7; 7 bases agree with TRBD2. The CDR3 is made up of 15 amino acids. J lost 2 bases, V lost 5 bases, and 9 bases had no gene match. The germline V gene has CDR1 ENHRY and CDR2 SYGVKD. The CDR3 bases are TGTGCCATCAGTTCTAGCGGCTCGCGAGCCTACGAGCAGTACTTC. It is translated as CAISSSGSRAYEQYF.

The table lists this clonotype with many counts. The rearrangement links TRBV3-1 to TRBJ2-7, with D perhaps matching TRBD1 or TRBD2 (5 bases each). Per germline, CDR1 LGHDT and CDR2 YNNKEL (reference sequence). CDR3 size: 15 residues. V lost 1 base and J 4 bases, leaving 14 bases between the germline ends. Here the CDR3 reads CASSQGQGPRYEQYF. The CDR3 DNA reads as TGTGCCAGCAGCCAAGGGCAGGGACCCCGGTACGAGCAGTACTTC.

The table lists this clonotype with a count of one. This sequence joins TRBV7-9 and TRBJ2-7; 7 bases agree with TRBD1. This CDR3 contains 14 residues. CDR1 and CDR2 from the germline V gene are SEHNR and FQNEAQ (reference sequence). V lost 5 bases to trimming and J lost 4 bases; unmatched junction nucleotides: 8. In nucleotides, the CDR3 is TGTGCCAGCAGCAGCCGGGACAGTGTTTACGAGCAGTACTTC. Translation: CASSSRDSVYEQYF.

This clonotype was seen ten or more times. The chain employs TRBV5-1 and TRBJ2-7; perhaps TRBD1 as D (5 bases). Germline values: CDR1 SGHRS, CDR2 YFSETQ. V shed 4 bases and J shed 6 bases, with 14 bases lying between them. The CDR3 has 13 amino acids. The CDR3: CASSRGFGFEQYF. The CDR3 nucleotides read TGCGCCAGCAGCAGGGGATTCGGTTTCGAGCAGTACTTC.

This clonotype was counted at least ten times. The V call is TRBV29-1, the J call TRBJ2-3; D is uncertain. The germline V gene encodes CDR1 SQVTM and CDR2 ANQGSEA. Between the trimmed V and J ends, which lost 3 bases and 4 bases, there was a span of 2 bases. The CDR3 has 10 residues. CDR3 nucleotide sequence: TGCAGCGTTGAGGCAGATACGCAGTATTTT. This encodes CSVEADTQYF.

This clonotype has at least ten counts. The chain couples TRBV2 to TRBJ2-6; D may be TRBD1 (6 bases). CDR1 is SNHLY and CDR2 is FYNNEI in the germline V gene. The V gene lost 7 bases and the J gene lost 2 bases, with 12 bases spanning the gap. The CDR3 totals 15 residues. The DNA for the CDR3 is TGTGCCAGCAAATCAGGGGAAGCTGGGGCCAACGTCCTGACTTTC. Its translation: CASKSGEAGANVLTF.

There are many counts of this clonotype. The chain employs TRBV12-3 or TRBV12-4 and TRBJ1-1, with D hard to call. The V and J ends lost 6 bases and 0 bases respectively, with 11 bases between them. There are 14 residues in the CDR3. The chain's CDR3 is CASRPDGLNTEAFF. Written as DNA, the CDR3 is TGTGCCAGCAGACCAGACGGCCTGAACACTGAAGCTTTCTTT.

The chain couples TRBV3-1 to TRBJ2-6, with D uncertain. V shed 5 bases and J shed 2 bases, with 10 bases lying between them. The CDR3 runs 15 residues. Germline V CDR1 and CDR2: LGHDT, YNNKEL (reference sequence). CDR3 nucleotide sequence: TGTGCCAGCAGCACCACCCCGACTGGGGCCAACGTCCTGACTTTC. Translated: CASSTTPTGANVLTF.